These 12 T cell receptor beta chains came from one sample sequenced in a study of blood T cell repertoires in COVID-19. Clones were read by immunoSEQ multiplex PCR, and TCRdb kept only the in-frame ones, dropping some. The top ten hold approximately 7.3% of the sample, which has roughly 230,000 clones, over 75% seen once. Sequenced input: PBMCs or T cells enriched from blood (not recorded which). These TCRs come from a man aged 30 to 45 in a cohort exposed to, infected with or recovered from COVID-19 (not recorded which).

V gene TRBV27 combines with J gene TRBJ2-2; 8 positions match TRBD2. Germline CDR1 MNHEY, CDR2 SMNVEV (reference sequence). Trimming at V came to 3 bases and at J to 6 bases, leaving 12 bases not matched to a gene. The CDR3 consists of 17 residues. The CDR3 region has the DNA TGTGCCAGCAGTTTTGGTCTAGCGGGTGGCGTAGCCGGGGAGCTGTTTTTT. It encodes CASSFGLAGGVAGELFF.

CDR3: CASSPATGTGYNEQFF. CDR3 bases: TGTGCCAGCTCACCTGCGACCGGGACAGGGTACAATGAGCAGTTCTTC. This chain joins TRBV18 and TRBJ2-1; 9 nucleotides agree with TRBD1. The CDR3 has 16 residues. Germline lookup yields CDR1 KGHSH and CDR2 LQKENI. Trimming took 3 bases from V and 4 from J; bases not matched to a gene: 7.

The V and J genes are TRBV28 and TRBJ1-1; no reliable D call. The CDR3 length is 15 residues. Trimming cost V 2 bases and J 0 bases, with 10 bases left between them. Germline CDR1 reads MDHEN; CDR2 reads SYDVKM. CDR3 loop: CASSLRQTVNTEAFF. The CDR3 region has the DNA TGTGCCAGCAGTTTAAGGCAAACAGTGAACACTGAAGCTTTCTTT.

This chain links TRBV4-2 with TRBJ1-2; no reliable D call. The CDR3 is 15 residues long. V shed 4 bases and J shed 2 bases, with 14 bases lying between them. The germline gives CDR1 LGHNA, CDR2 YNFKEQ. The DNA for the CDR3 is TGTGCCAGCAGCCCGCAAACAGCGGGAAACTATGGCTACACCTTC. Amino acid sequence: CASSPQTAGNYGYTF.

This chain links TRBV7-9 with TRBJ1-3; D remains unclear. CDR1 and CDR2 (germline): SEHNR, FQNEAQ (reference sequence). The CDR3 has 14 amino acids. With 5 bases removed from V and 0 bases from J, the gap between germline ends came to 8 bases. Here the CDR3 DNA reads TGTGCCAGCAGCGGAGGGTCCTCTGGAAACACCATATATTTT. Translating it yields CASSGGSSGNTIYF.

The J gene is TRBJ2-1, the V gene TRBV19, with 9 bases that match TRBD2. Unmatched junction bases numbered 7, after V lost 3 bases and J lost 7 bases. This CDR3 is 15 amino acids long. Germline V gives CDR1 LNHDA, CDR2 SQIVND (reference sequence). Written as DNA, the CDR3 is TGTGCCAGTAGTATTGCGAGGCTAGCGGGAAATGAGCAGTTCTTC. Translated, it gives CASSIARLAGNEQFF.

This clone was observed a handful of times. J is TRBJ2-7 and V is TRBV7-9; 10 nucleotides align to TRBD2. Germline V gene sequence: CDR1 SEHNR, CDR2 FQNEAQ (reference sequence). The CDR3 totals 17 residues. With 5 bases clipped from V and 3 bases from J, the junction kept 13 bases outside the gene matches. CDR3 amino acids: CASSTRAGAGGGYEQYF. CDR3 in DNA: TGTGCCAGCAGCACCCGGGCAGGAGCGGGAGGGGGCTACGAGCAGTACTTC.

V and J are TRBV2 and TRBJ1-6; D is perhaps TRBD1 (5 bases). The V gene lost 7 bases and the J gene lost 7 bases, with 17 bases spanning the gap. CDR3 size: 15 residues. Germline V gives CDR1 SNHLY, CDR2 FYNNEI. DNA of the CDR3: TGTGCCAGCACCAGGGTGGGCCTCGACAATTCACCCCTCCACTTT. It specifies CASTRVGLDNSPLHF.

The CDR3 DNA reads as TGCAGCGTTGTAGGGTACAGGGTAGACACTGAAGCTTTCTTT. This codes for CSVVGYRVDTEAFF. The chain recombines TRBV29-1 with TRBJ1-1; possible D gene TRBD1, 6 bases. V shed 4 bases and J shed 3 bases, with 15 bases lying between them. From germline, CDR1 is SQVTM and CDR2 ANQGSEA. This CDR3 has 14 residues.

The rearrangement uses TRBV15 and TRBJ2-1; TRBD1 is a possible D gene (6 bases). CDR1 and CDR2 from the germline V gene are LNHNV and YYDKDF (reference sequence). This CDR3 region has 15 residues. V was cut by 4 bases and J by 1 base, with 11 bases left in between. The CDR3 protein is CATSKGGPSYNEQFF. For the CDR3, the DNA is TGTGCCACCAGCAAAGGGGGACCTTCCTACAATGAGCAGTTCTTC.

CDR3 residues: CASSQRQGRGWGPSTDTQYF. The CDR3 region has the DNA TGTGCCAGCAGCCAACGACAGGGCCGGGGATGGGGACCTAGCACAGATACGCAGTATTTT. V and J are TRBV14 and TRBJ2-3, with 7 bases aligning to TRBD1. CDR3 length equals 20 residues. Germline V lookup: CDR1 SGHDN, CDR2 FVKESK. Trimming cost V 2 bases and J 0 bases; bases outside gene matches: 17.

CDR3 residues: CASSFLQGSDYGYTF. CDR3 DNA: TGCGCCAGCAGCTTCCTACAGGGGAGCGACTATGGCTACACCTTC. This chain links TRBV5-1 with TRBJ1-2, with 7 positions matching TRBD1. CDR3 length: 15 amino acids. The germline V gene encodes CDR1 SGHRS and CDR2 YFSETQ. The V and J ends lost 2 bases and 3 bases, in that order; junction bases with no gene match: 7.